Below, 22 T cell receptor beta chains from the same sample are listed, as sequenced in a study of blood T cells in healthy people across ages. Together with a sample-barcoded 5' primer, a J-beta primer mix was included in a second PCR lasting about 6 to 12 cycles. MiXCR, run by TCRdb on the 5' RACE reads, gives a single entry per CDR3 protein. The table shows hundreds of thousands of distinct CDR3 sequences, with 35% to 50% occurring only once. The specimen was blood. The origin of the receptors is a man older than 75 in good health.

The rearrangement joins TRBV5-5 to TRBJ2-7; D gene unclear. The CDR3 length is 12 residues. V dropped 0 bases and J dropped 6 bases, with 7 bases sitting between them. Germline CDR1 reads SGHKS; CDR2 reads YYEKEE (reference sequence). The CDR3 DNA reads TGTGCCAGCAGCTTGGCTACAGTCGAGCAGTACTTC. It specifies CASSLATVEQYF.

This clonotype was counted many times. This rearrangement joins TRBV4-3 to TRBJ2-1; D possibly corresponds to TRBD2 (7 bases). The germline gives CDR1 LGHNA, CDR2 YSLEER. The V end was cut by 3 bases, the J end by 7 bases, with 10 bases between. The CDR3 loop spans 13 amino acids. The CDR3 is CASSQRGRNEQFF. CDR3 DNA sequence: TGCGCCAGCAGCCAGCGGGGGCGGAATGAGCAGTTCTTC.

This clonotype was detected only a few times. This rearrangement joins TRBV6-2 or TRBV6-3 to TRBJ2-5; maybe TRBD2 (5 bases). The V end lost 6 bases, the J end lost 1 base, and 12 bases lay between the germline ends. This CDR3 has 14 residues. Germline loops: CDR1 MNHEY, CDR2 SVGEGT. The CDR3 here is CASRTKRIQETQYF. Written as DNA, the CDR3 is TGTGCCAGCAGAACAAAGCGGATCCAAGAGACCCAGTACTTC.

This chain joins TRBV4-1 and TRBJ2-5; D not certain. Trimming pared 0 bases from V and 2 bases from J, leaving 10 bases between. The CDR3 sequence is 15 residues long. The germline CDR1 and CDR2 sequences are MGHRA and YSYEKL. The CDR3 DNA sequence: TGCGCCAGCAGCCAAGAGGGGTGGGCTCAAGAGACCCAGTACTTC. It codes for CASSQEGWAQETQYF.

The sample holds many counts of this clonotype. J is TRBJ2-3 and V is TRBV15; the D gene is possibly TRBD2 (6 bases). The CDR3 is 15 residues long. The germline V gene has CDR1 LNHNV and CDR2 YYDKDF (reference sequence). Trimming shortened V by 1 base and J by 3 bases, and 11 bases separated the two germline ends. CDR3 nucleotide sequence: TGTGCCACCAGCAGAGGTATTGGAGGGACAGATACGCAGTATTTT. Amino acids: CATSRGIGGTDTQYF.

This clonotype was observed a handful of times. The chain links TRBV6-2 or TRBV6-3 to TRBJ2-1; perhaps TRBD2 as D (6 bases). V was pared by 2 bases and J by 0 bases, with 17 bases between. The germline CDR1 and CDR2 sequences are MNHEY and SVGEGT. CDR3 length equals 18 residues. CDR3 DNA: TGTGCCAGCAGTTACGACCCCCTAGCGCCGAGCTCCTACAATGAGCAGTTCTTC. This codes for CASSYDPLAPSSYNEQFF.

A few counts support this clonotype. This CDR3 is CASSSRQTAEQFF. In DNA form, the CDR3 reads TGTGCCAGCAGCTCAAGACAGACGGCGGAGCAGTTCTTC. The chain employs TRBV7-2 and TRBJ2-1; TRBD1 might be the D (5 bases). This CDR3 is 13 amino acids long. In germline, CDR1 is SGHTA, CDR2 FQGNSA. The ends were cut back, 4 bases at V and 10 bases at J, with 14 bases in the middle.

This clonotype appeared many times. This chain uses TRBV11-2 with TRBJ1-1, with D hard to call. The V gene's germline CDR1 is SGHAT and CDR2 FQNNGV. The CDR3 covers 15 residues. V was pared by 1 base and J by 2 bases, with 11 bases between. CDR3 region: CASSLVGHINTEAFF. Here the CDR3 DNA reads TGTGCCAGCAGCTTAGTTGGTCACATAAACACTGAAGCTTTCTTT.

This clonotype was found a few times. The chain links TRBV7-2 to TRBJ2-6; the match to TRBD2 covers 10 bases. The CDR3 is 20 amino acids. Trimming took 3 bases from V and 0 from J; bases not matched to a gene: 11. Germline lookup yields CDR1 SGHTA and CDR2 FQGNSA. The CDR3 reads CASSLIRLAGARSGANVLTF. As DNA, the CDR3 is TGTGCCAGCAGCTTGATAAGGCTAGCGGGGGCGCGCTCTGGGGCCAACGTCCTGACTTTC.

The genes are TRBV20-1 and TRBJ2-1; 14 bases line up with TRBD2. Germline-derived CDR1 and CDR2 are DFQATT and SNEGSKA (reference sequence). The V and J ends lost 1 base and 7 bases, in that order; junction bases with no gene match: 6. The CDR3 has 16 residues. The CDR3: CSARAGTSGSLNEQFF. The CDR3 bases are TGCAGTGCTAGAGCCGGGACTAGCGGGAGTTTGAATGAGCAGTTCTTC.

Regarding this clonotype: Mismatch with germline at one junction end may stem from a read error. The gene calls are TRBV15 and TRBJ1-3, with a tentative D call TRBD1 (6 bases). From germline, CDR1 is LNHNV and CDR2 YYDKDF (reference sequence). The CDR3 is made up of 15 amino acids. CDR3 amino acids: CATSRAQGSGNTIFF. The CDR3 DNA reads as TGTGCCACCAGCAGAGCCCAGGGGTCTGGAAACACCATATTTTTT. The full variable domain, rest sourced from reference TRBV15 and TRBJ1-3, is DAMVIQNPRYQVTQFGKPVTLSCSQTLNHNVMYWYQQKSSQAPKLLFHYYDKDFNNEADTPDNFQSRRPNTSFCFLDIRSPGLGDTAMYLCATSRAQGSGNTIFFGEGSWLTVV.

This clonotype was detected only a few times. The chain combines TRBV2 with TRBJ2-3; no firm D call. Per the germline V gene, CDR1 is SNHLY and CDR2 is FYNNEI. CDR3 length: 15 residues. The V end was cut by 0 bases, the J end by 0 bases, with 7 bases between. As DNA, the CDR3 is TGTGCCAGCAGTGAAGCGCCAGGTAGCACAGATACGCAGTATTTT. It translates to CASSEAPGSTDTQYF. Supplemented by reference TRBV2 and TRBJ2-3, the full variable domain reads EPEVTQTPSHQVTQMGQEVILRCVPISNHLYFYWYRQILGQKVEFLVSFYNNEISEKSEIFDDQFSVERPDGSNFTLKIRSTKLEDSAMYFCASSEAPGSTDTQYFGPGTRLTVL.

This clonotype has more than one count but fewer than ten. The chain combines TRBV27 with TRBJ2-7; 8 bases are shared with TRBD1. Trimming at V came to 6 bases and at J to 1 base, leaving 5 bases not matched to a gene. Germline lookup yields CDR1 MNHEY and CDR2 SMNVEV (reference sequence). The CDR3 runs to 14 residues. CDR3 coding DNA: TGTGCCAGCAGGACAGGGGCACGATCCTACGAGCAGTACTTC. Translated: CASRTGARSYEQYF.

This clonotype has ten or more counts. The chain uses TRBV29-1 and TRBJ2-7, with a possible D match to TRBD1 (6 bases). The CDR3 sequence is 12 residues long. V lost 6 bases and J lost 6, with 15 bases in between. The germline CDR1 and CDR2 sequences are SQVTM and ANQGSEA. The CDR3 nucleotides are TGCAGCGTCGAATTAACAGGGACCGAGCAGTACTTC. Amino acid sequence: CSVELTGTEQYF.

This clonotype was counted a single time. A much bigger clone sits one base away, suggesting this may be a read error. The CDR3 DNA follows: TGTGCCTGGAGTTGGGAGGGAGCTGGAGATGAGCAGTTCTTC. Its protein is CAWSWEGAGDEQFF. The chain recombines TRBV30 with TRBJ2-1, with TRBD2 matching 7 bases. Germline CDR1 reads GTSNPN; CDR2 reads SVGIG (reference sequence). The CDR3 has 14 amino acids. V lost 2 bases and J lost 8; bases outside the gene matches: 9. The entire variable domain, with the rest obtained from reference TRBV30 and TRBJ2-1, is as follows: SQTIHQWPATLVQPVGSPLSLECTVEGTSNPNLYWYRQAAGRGLQLLFYSVGIGQISSEVPQNLSASRPQDRQFILSSKKLLLSDSGFYLCAWSWEGAGDEQFFGPGTRLTVL.

The V and J genes are TRBV27 and TRBJ2-5; 8 nucleotides line up with TRBD2. Gene TRBJ2-7 matches the end of the DNA better, so the J call may be wrong. This CDR3 has 15 residues. Looked up from germline, CDR1 is MNHEY and CDR2 is SMNVEV (reference sequence). The CDR3 is CASRSGTRGSYEQYF. DNA for the CDR3: TGTGCCAGCCGATCCGGGACTAGAGGTTCCTACGAGCAGTACTTC.

The chain uses TRBV29-1 and TRBJ2-1, with 7 bases that match TRBD2. The V gene end was trimmed by 3 bases and the J gene end by 10 bases; junction bases not matched to a gene: 12. This CDR3 comprises 14 residues. Germline CDR1 SQVTM, CDR2 ANQGSEA. CDR3 sequence (DNA): TGCAGCGTTGATACCTGGGGGGGGGACTGGGAGCAGTTCTTC. Its translation: CSVDTWGGDWEQFF.

This clonotype was observed many times. The chain combines TRBV4-1 with TRBJ1-2, with D perhaps TRBD1 (5 bases). V was clipped by 0 bases and J by 7 bases, with 18 bases between them. Looked up from germline, CDR1 is MGHRA and CDR2 is YSYEKL. This CDR3 region has 16 residues. The CDR3 DNA reads TGCGCCAGCAGCCAAGAGGTTAAGCTGACAGCAAGTGGCTACACCTTC. This gives the protein CASSQEVKLTASGYTF.

This clonotype has a handful of counts. The chain combines TRBV5-1 with TRBJ2-1; 9 bases line up with TRBD1. V shed 0 bases and J 8 bases; nucleotides not matched to a gene: 9. The germline gives CDR1 SGHRS, CDR2 YFSETQ. The CDR3 runs 16 residues. The CDR3 here is CASSLVRQGGVDEQFF. CDR3 nucleotide sequence: TGCGCCAGCAGCTTGGTCAGACAGGGGGGTGTGGATGAGCAGTTCTTC. Based on the CDR3 plus reference TRBV5-1 and TRBJ2-1, the full variable domain is KAGVTQTPRYLIKTRGQQVTLSCSPISGHRSVSWYQQTPGQGLQFLFEYFSETQRNKGNFPGRFSGRQFSNSRSEMNVSTLELGDSALYLCASSLVRQGGVDEQFFGPGTRLTVL.

This clonotype was detected only once. The J gene is TRBJ2-7, the V gene TRBV20-1; 10 bases fit TRBD2. The CDR3 totals 15 residues. The ends lost 2 bases at V and 1 base at J; junction bases unmatched: 5. From germline, CDR1 is DFQATT and CDR2 SNEGSKA (reference sequence). Here the CDR3 reads CSARTSGTFSYEQYF. The CDR3 DNA is TGCAGTGCTAGAACTAGCGGGACTTTTTCCTACGAGCAGTACTTC.

The rearrangement uses TRBV14 and TRBJ2-1, with TRBD2 matching 8 bases. V lost 4 bases and J lost 13; bases outside the gene matches: 3. There are 11 residues in the CDR3. The V gene's germline CDR1 is SGHDN and CDR2 FVKESK. The CDR3 bases are TGTGCCAGCAGCCTTGGACTAGCACAGTTCTTC. Amino acid sequence: CASSLGLAQFF.

This clonotype has a handful of counts. The V gene is TRBV6-5, the J gene TRBJ2-7, with 10 bases fitting TRBD1. This CDR3 contains 16 residues. V lost 4 bases and J lost 6; bases outside the gene matches: 12. The germline V gene has CDR1 MNHEY and CDR2 SVGAGI. CDR3 coding DNA: TGTGCCAGCAGTTCTAACCTGAACCGGGACAGGGGCGAGCAGTACTTC. Its translation is CASSSNLNRDRGEQYF.